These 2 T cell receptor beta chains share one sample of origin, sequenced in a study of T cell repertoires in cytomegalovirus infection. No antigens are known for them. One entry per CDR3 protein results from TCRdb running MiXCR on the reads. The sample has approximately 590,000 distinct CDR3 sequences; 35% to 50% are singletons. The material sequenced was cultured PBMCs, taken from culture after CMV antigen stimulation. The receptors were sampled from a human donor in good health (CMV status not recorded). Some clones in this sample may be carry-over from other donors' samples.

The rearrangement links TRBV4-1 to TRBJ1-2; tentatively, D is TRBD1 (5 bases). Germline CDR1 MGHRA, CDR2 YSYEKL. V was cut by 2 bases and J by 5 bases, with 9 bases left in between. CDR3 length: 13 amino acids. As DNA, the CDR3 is TGCGCCAGCAGCCAACTCCAGGGTTATGGCTACACCTTC. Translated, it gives CASSQLQGYGYTF.

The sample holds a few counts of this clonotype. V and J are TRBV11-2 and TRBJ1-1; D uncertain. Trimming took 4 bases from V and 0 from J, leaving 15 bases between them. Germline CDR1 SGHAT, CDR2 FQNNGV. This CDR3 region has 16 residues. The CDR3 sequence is CASSYGPSSLNTEAFF. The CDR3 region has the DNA TGTGCCAGCAGCTATGGACCGTCTAGCCTGAACACTGAAGCTTTCTTT.